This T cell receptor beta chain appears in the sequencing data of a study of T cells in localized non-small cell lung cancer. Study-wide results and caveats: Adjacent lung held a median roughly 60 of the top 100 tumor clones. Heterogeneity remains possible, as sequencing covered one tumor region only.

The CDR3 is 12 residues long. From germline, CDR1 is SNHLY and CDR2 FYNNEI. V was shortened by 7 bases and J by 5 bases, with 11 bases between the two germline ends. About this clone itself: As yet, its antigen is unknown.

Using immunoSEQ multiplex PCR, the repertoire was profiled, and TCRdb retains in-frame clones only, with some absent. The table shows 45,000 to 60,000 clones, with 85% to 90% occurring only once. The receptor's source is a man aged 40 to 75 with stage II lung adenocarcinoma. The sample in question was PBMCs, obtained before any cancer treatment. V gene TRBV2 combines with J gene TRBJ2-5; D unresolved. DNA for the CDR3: TGTGCCAGCATAGGGCTCCAGGAGACCCAGTACTTC. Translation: CASIGLQETQYF.